This T cell receptor (beta chain) is drawn from a study of T cell repertoires in cytomegalovirus infection. General observations from the study: Dominating the ex vivo response were TCR beta clonotypes that were CMV-specific and HLA-C-restricted.

The germline V gene encodes CDR1 LGHNA and CDR2 YSLEER. The CDR3 totals 14 residues. The V end lost 1 base, the J end lost 6 bases, and 12 bases lay between the germline ends. This clonotype was counted only a few times. What it binds is not known. Each CDR3 protein gets one entry after TCRdb re-called the reads with MiXCR. This repertoire shows about 160,000 distinct CDR3 sequences, 17% found once; its top ten account for roughly a sixth. Sequencing used CD8+ T cells from PBMCs. The V and J genes are TRBV4-3 and TRBJ1-2; D call uncertain. This receptor was taken from a human donor in good health (CMV status not recorded). Some clones in this sample may be carry-over from other donors' samples. This chain's CDR3 is CASSQAPGRHGYTF. As DNA, the CDR3 is TGCGCCAGCAGCCAAGCGCCAGGCCGACATGGCTACACCTTC.